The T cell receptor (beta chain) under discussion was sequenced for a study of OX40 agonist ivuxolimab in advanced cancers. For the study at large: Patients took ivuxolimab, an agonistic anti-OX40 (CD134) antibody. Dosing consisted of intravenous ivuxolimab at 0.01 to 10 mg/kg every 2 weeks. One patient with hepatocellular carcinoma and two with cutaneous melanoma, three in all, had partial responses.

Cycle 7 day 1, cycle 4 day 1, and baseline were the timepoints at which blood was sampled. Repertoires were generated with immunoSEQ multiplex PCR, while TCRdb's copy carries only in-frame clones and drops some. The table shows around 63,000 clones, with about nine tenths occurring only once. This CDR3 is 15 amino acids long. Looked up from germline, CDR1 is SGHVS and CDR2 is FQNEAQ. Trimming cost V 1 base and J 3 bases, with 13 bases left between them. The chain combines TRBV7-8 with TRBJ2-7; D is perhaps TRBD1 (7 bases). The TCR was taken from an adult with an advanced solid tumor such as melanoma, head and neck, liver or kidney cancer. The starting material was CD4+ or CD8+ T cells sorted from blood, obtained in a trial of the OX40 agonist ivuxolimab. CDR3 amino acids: CASSLVQGGFYEQYF. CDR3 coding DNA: TGTGCCAGCAGCTTAGTTCAGGGGGGATTCTACGAGCAGTACTTC.